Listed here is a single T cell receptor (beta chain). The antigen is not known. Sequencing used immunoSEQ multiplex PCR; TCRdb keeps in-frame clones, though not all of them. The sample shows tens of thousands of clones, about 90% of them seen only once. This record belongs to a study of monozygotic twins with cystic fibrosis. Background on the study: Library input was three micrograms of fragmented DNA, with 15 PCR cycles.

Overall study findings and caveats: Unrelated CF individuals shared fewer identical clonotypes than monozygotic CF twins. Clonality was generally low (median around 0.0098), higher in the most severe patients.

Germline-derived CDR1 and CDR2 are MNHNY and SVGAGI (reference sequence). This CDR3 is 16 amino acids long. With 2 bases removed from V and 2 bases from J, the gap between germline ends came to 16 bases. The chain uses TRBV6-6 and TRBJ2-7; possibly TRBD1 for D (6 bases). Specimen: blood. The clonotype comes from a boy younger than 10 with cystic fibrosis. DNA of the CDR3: TGTGCCAGCAGTTACCAATCCAGGGGATCTCCCTACGAGCAGTACTTC. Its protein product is CASSYQSRGSPYEQYF.